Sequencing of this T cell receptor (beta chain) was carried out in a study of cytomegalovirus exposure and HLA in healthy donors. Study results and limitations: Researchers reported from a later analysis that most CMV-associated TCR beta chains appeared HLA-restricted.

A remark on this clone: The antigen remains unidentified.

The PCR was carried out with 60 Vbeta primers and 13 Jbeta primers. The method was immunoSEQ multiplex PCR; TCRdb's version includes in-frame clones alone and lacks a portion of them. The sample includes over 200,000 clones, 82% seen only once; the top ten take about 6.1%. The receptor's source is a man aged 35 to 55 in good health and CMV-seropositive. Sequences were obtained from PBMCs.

The CDR3 spells CASSLIAGVSGELFF. In DNA form, the CDR3 reads TGTGCCAGCAGTTTAATAGCGGGAGTTTCCGGGGAGCTGTTTTTT. The chain links TRBV27 to TRBJ2-2; 9 positions agree with TRBD2. Looked up from germline, CDR1 is MNHEY and CDR2 is SMNVEV (reference sequence). The CDR3 spans 15 residues. Germline trimming cut 2 bases from V and 6 bases from J; bases unmatched to any gene: 4.